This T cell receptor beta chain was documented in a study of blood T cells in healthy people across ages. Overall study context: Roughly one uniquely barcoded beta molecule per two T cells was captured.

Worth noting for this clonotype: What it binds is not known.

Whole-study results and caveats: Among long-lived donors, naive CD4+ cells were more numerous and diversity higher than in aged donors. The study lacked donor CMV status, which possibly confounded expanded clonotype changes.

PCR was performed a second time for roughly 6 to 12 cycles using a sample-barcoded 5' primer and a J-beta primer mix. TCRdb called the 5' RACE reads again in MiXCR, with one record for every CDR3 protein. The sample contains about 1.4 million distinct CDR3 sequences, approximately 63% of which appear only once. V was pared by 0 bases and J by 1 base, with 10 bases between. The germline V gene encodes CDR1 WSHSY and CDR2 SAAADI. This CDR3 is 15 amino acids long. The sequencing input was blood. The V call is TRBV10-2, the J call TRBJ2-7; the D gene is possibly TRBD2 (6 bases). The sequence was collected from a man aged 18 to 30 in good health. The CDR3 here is CASSESSGRSYEQYF. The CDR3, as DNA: TGCGCCAGCAGTGAGTCTTCAGGGAGGTCCTACGAGCAGTACTTC.